The TCR beta chain described here comes from a study of T cell repertoires in cytomegalovirus infection. The overall study: Recently identified HLA-C-restricted CMV epitopes were among the peptides used. Evidence of both CMV infection and a matching HLA type came from public TCR beta signatures. General study results and limits: CMV carriers having the relevant HLA were flagged by cumulative public TCR beta family frequency. Ex vivo, HLA-C-restricted CMV-specific TCR beta clonotypes prevailed over the rest of the response.

TCRdb fed the reads into MiXCR, producing one record per CDR3 protein. The table includes about 89,000 distinct CDR3 sequences, over 25% detected once. With respect to this clonotype: Antigen specificity is unknown.

CDR3 length: 17 residues. The V segment lost 1 base and the J segment 6 bases; nucleotides outside the gene matches: 8. The germline V gene has CDR1 MGHDK and CDR2 SYGVNS. The sample consisted of CD8+ T cells from cultured PBMCs, taken from culture after CMV antigen stimulation. V is TRBV25-1 and J is TRBJ1-6, with 8 nucleotides matching TRBD1. The receptor was isolated from a human donor in good health (CMV status not recorded). Some clones in this sample may be carry-over from other donors' samples. CDR3 sequence (DNA): TGTGCCAGCAGTGAATTTGCAGGGGGCATGGGTAATTCACCCCTCCACTTT. Amino acid sequence: CASSEFAGGMGNSPLHF.